This T cell receptor (beta chain) was documented in a study of spatial heterogeneity in lung cancer. Study summary: Detected beta-chain sequences consistently exceeded alpha-chain sequences. Each distinct TCR and UMI combination averaged more than ten appearances in raw reads.

The study, taken as a whole, reports: Ubiquitous expanded tumor TCRs were seen in blood more at resection than at follow-up.

This clonotype was detected many times. The antigen remains unidentified. All TCR cDNA molecules were individually tagged with a unique molecular identifier. TCRdb used MiXCR to reprocess the 5' RACE reads, holding one entry per CDR3 protein. The data contain around 23,000 distinct CDR3 sequences, 3% to 4% of them singletons. The germline V gene has CDR1 GTSNPN and CDR2 SVGIG (reference sequence). The CDR3 runs 12 residues. With 5 bases removed from V and 7 bases from J, the gap between germline ends came to 11 bases. Indicated time point: sample taken at primary tumor resection. TCRs were sequenced from unsorted whole RNA of tumor, nontumor lung or PBMC.

The V call is TRBV30, the J call TRBJ2-2; a weak D match, TRBD2 (5 bases). The TCR comes from a female donor with early-stage non-small cell lung cancer. The specimen comprised PBMCs, sampled at surgery. CDR3 region: CAWDGGGGELFF. DNA for the CDR3: TGTGCCTGGGACGGAGGAGGCGGGGAGCTGTTTTTT.